The 30 T cell receptor beta chains below all came from one sample that was sequenced in a study of identical twins. TCRdb re-called the 5' RACE reads through MiXCR, storing one row per CDR3 protein. The table lists more than 250,000 distinct CDR3 sequences, less than 9% of them singletons. These data are also associated with another study on yellow fever vaccine responses in identical twins.

Sequenced input: memory (CD45RO+) T cells sorted from blood. Every receptor here comes from a young woman in good health.

The table lists this clonotype with many counts. The CDR3 region is CASSERYNEQFF. In DNA form, the CDR3 reads TGTGCCAGCAGTGAACGGTACAATGAGCAGTTCTTC. V gene TRBV6-1 combines with J gene TRBJ2-1; D gene unclear. Trimming stripped 2 bases from V and 4 bases from J, with 3 bases between. Germline lookup yields CDR1 MNHNS and CDR2 SASEGT. There are 12 residues in the CDR3.

This clonotype was counted at least ten times. The rearrangement uses TRBV12-3 or TRBV12-4 and TRBJ2-2; tentatively, D is TRBD1 or TRBD2 (5 bases each). V lost 8 bases to trimming and J lost 1 base, with 17 bases between them. CDR3 length equals 16 residues. CDR3 DNA: TGTGCCAGCCGCCCCACCGGGACGGTGAACACCGGGGAGCTGTTTTTT. Protein sequence: CASRPTGTVNTGELFF.

This clonotype was seen ten or more times. The rearrangement links TRBV5-1 to TRBJ2-7; 7 nucleotides align to TRBD1. V trimming: 4 bases; J trimming: 3 bases; junction bases outside the gene matches: 7. The CDR3 spans 14 residues. The germline CDR1 and CDR2 sequences are SGHRS and YFSETQ. The CDR3: CASSNTGTDYEQYF. As DNA, the CDR3 is TGCGCCAGCAGCAACACCGGGACAGACTACGAGCAGTACTTC.

This clonotype was seen at least ten times. J is TRBJ2-3 and V is TRBV18; 7 positions match TRBD1. The V segment lost 4 bases and the J segment 0 bases; nucleotides outside the gene matches: 1. Germline V CDR1 and CDR2: KGHSH, LQKENI. CDR3 length equals 14 residues. DNA of the CDR3: TGTGCCAGCTCACGACAGGGAAGCACAGATACGCAGTATTTT. Translation: CASSRQGSTDTQYF.

The genes are TRBV20-1 and TRBJ2-7; TRBD1 is a possible D gene (5 bases). The germline V gene has CDR1 DFQATT and CDR2 SNEGSKA (reference sequence). V was cut by 1 base and J by 3 bases, with 10 bases left in between. The CDR3 runs to 13 residues. The CDR3 protein is CSARAKTDYEQYV. The CDR3 DNA reads TGCAGTGCTAGAGCGAAGACAGACTACGAGCAGTACGTC.

This clonotype has ten or more counts. This chain links TRBV12-3 or TRBV12-4 with TRBJ1-5; 7 nucleotides match TRBD1. J gave up 5 bases and V 5 bases, and 6 bases lay outside the gene matches. CDR3 length equals 14 residues. As DNA, the CDR3 is TGTGCCAGCAGTCCCGCAGGGGGGTATCAGCCCCAGCATTTT. Amino acids: CASSPAGGYQPQHF.

This clonotype was found a few times. The rearrangement links TRBV6-5 to TRBJ2-3; 7 bases fit TRBD1. Germline V gene sequence: CDR1 MNHEY, CDR2 SVGAGI. V gave up 4 bases and J gave up 2 bases; unmatched junction bases: 6. The CDR3 has 15 residues. DNA for the CDR3: TGTGCCAGCAGTTCTCGGGACAGAAACACAGATACGCAGTATTTT. This encodes CASSSRDRNTDTQYF.

This clonotype occurred many times. The genes are TRBV20-1 and TRBJ1-1; D is ambiguous. Trimming shortened V by 3 bases and J by 1 base, and 6 bases separated the two germline ends. The CDR3 sequence is 12 residues long. CDR1 is DFQATT, CDR2 SNEGSKA, per germline (reference sequence). CDR3 DNA sequence: TGCAGTGCTAGGGGAGGGAACACTGAAGCTTTCTTT. Translating gives CSARGGNTEAFF.

This clonotype was observed a few times. J is TRBJ2-3 and V is TRBV7-6; TRBD2 aligns across 8 bases. The CDR3 has 17 amino acids. V was clipped by 4 bases and J by 5 bases; unmatched bases: 14. CDR1 SGHVS and CDR2 FNYEAQ come from the germline V gene. The CDR3 DNA follows: TGTGCCAGCAGCTCATACGGGGGGGCCTCCTCGAAAGATACGCAGTATTTT. Protein sequence: CASSSYGGASSKDTQYF. The full variable domain, its missing parts supplied by reference TRBV7-6 and TRBJ2-3, is GAGVSQSPRYKVTKRGQDVALRCDPISGHVSLYWYRQALGQGPEFLTYFNYEAQQDKSGLPNDRFSAERPEGSISTLTIQRTEQRDSAMYRCASSSYGGASSKDTQYFGPGTRLTVL.

Ten or more counts support this clonotype. The chain has TRBV5-1 and TRBJ2-5, with 14 bases matching TRBD2. The CDR3 is 17 residues long. V lost 4 bases and J lost 4; bases outside the gene matches: 9. The germline V gene encodes CDR1 SGHRS and CDR2 YFSETQ. The CDR3: CASSLGLAGGIGETQYF. In DNA form, the CDR3 reads TGCGCCAGCAGCCTCGGACTAGCGGGGGGTATAGGAGAGACCCAGTACTTC.

This clonotype was counted ten times or more. The genes are TRBV5-1 and TRBJ2-3, with TRBD2 as a possible D gene (6 bases). The CDR3 has 17 amino acids. Germline CDR1 is SGHRS and CDR2 is YFSETQ. The V end was cut by 0 bases, the J end by 0 bases, with 14 bases between. CDR3 protein: CASSLGTIRISTDTQYF. In nucleotides, the CDR3 is TGCGCCAGCAGCTTGGGGACTATCCGGATAAGCACAGATACGCAGTATTTT.

There are a few counts of this clonotype. The rearrangement uses TRBV7-9 and TRBJ2-7; D perhaps matches TRBD2 (6 bases). The V gene lost 4 bases and the J gene lost 6 bases, with 10 bases spanning the gap. Per the germline V gene, CDR1 is SEHNR and CDR2 is FQNEAQ (reference sequence). CDR3 length: 12 amino acids. CDR3 nucleotide sequence: TGTGCCAGCAGCTCGATGCGGGGCGAGCAGTACTTC. The encoded protein is CASSSMRGEQYF.

This clonotype was seen at least ten times. The V and J genes are TRBV6-2 or TRBV6-3 and TRBJ2-1; 8 bases match TRBD1. The CDR3 length is 13 residues. The germline V gene encodes CDR1 MNHEY and CDR2 SVGEGT. The V and J ends lost 5 bases and 15 bases, in that order; junction bases with no gene match: 12. This CDR3 reads CASSPSPRQGMFF. The CDR3 bases are TGTGCCAGCAGTCCCTCGCCCAGACAGGGGATGTTCTTC.

CDR3: CASSIGTRGQGETQYF. In nucleotides, the CDR3 is TGCGCCAGCAGCATCGGAACTCGCGGACAGGGGGAGACCCAGTACTTC. The gene calls are TRBV5-1 and TRBJ2-5; 9 bases are a match to TRBD1. CDR1 SGHRS and CDR2 YFSETQ come from the germline V gene. CDR3 length equals 16 residues. V gave up 4 bases and J gave up 5 bases; unmatched junction bases: 12.

The CDR3 spells CASSESRQPTYEQYF. CDR3 DNA sequence: TGCGCCAGCAGTGAGTCGCGCCAGCCCACCTACGAGCAGTACTTC. The chain uses TRBV10-2 and TRBJ2-7; D gene unclear. Trimming removed 0 bases at V and 2 bases at J, with 11 bases between. Germline V CDR1 and CDR2: WSHSY, SAAADI. This CDR3 comprises 15 residues.

The CDR3 nucleotides are TGTGCCAGCGGCCCCCCTGGGGGTACGGACACCGGGGAGCTGTTTTTT. The encoded protein is CASGPPGGTDTGELFF. The chain has TRBV5-5 and TRBJ2-2, with D possibly being TRBD1 or TRBD2 (5 bases each). Trimming took 7 bases from V and 3 from J, leaving 19 bases between them. The CDR3 length is 16 residues. The V gene's germline CDR1 is SGHKS and CDR2 YYEKEE (reference sequence).

The V call is TRBV20-1, the J call TRBJ2-5, with TRBD2 as a possible D gene (6 bases). Germline V lookup: CDR1 DFQATT, CDR2 SNEGSKA (reference sequence). The CDR3 contains 12 residues. Between the trimmed V and J ends, which lost 8 bases and 2 bases, there was a span of 12 bases. CDR3 sequence: CSFQEGQETQYF. In nucleotides, the CDR3 is TGCAGTTTCCAGGAGGGACAAGAGACCCAGTACTTC.

This clonotype has a count of ten or more. The V and J genes are TRBV20-1 and TRBJ2-6; tentative D call: TRBD1 (6 bases). V dropped 6 bases and J dropped 4 bases, with 16 bases sitting between them. Germline V gives CDR1 DFQATT, CDR2 SNEGSKA (reference sequence). The CDR3 loop spans 15 amino acids. The CDR3 sequence is CSAPQQGSGANVLTF. CDR3 bases: TGCAGTGCACCTCAACAGGGTTCCGGGGCCAACGTCCTGACTTTC.

This clonotype was counted only a few times. V gene TRBV3-1 combines with J gene TRBJ2-3; possibly TRBD1 for D (7 bases). V was cut by 3 bases and J by 2 bases, with 12 bases left in between. CDR1 LGHDT and CDR2 YNNKEL come from the germline V gene (reference sequence). This CDR3 is built from 15 residues. The CDR3 sequence is CASSQRDSNTDTQYF. Written as DNA, the CDR3 is TGTGCCAGCAGCCAGCGGGACAGTAACACAGATACGCAGTATTTT.

This clonotype has at least ten counts. This rearrangement joins TRBV4-1 to TRBJ1-5; no definite D call. The CDR3 extends over 13 amino acids. Germline lookup yields CDR1 MGHRA and CDR2 YSYEKL. V lost 4 bases and J 4 bases, leaving 8 bases between the germline ends. CDR3: CASSRTGNQPQHF. CDR3 nucleotide sequence: TGCGCCAGCAGCCGAACTGGTAATCAGCCCCAGCATTTT.

This clonotype appeared many times. The chain combines TRBV29-1 with TRBJ1-2, with D unresolved. Per germline, CDR1 SQVTM and CDR2 ANQGSEA. V dropped 5 bases and J dropped 1 base, with 11 bases sitting between them. The CDR3 is 13 amino acids. Written as DNA, the CDR3 is TGCAGCGTTATAGAAGACAATAACTATGGCTACACCTTC. This encodes CSVIEDNNYGYTF.

This clonotype came up many times. The V gene is TRBV7-9, the J gene TRBJ2-5; no reliable D call. Germline V gene data show CDR1 as SEHNR and CDR2 as FQNEAQ (reference sequence). Trimming removed 1 base at V and 2 bases at J, with 8 bases between. The CDR3 length is 14 residues. The CDR3 DNA follows: TGTGCCAGCAGCTTAGGGGCGGTACAAGAGACCCAGTACTTC. This translates into CASSLGAVQETQYF.

This chain links TRBV24-1 with TRBJ2-1; 15 bases match TRBD2. CDR3 length: 19 residues. Germline V gives CDR1 KGHDR, CDR2 SFDVKD. V trimming: 4 bases; J trimming: 7 bases; junction bases outside the gene matches: 13. The DNA for the CDR3 is TGTGCCACCAGTGACCCCGCCGGGACTAGCGGGGGGCTTTCGAATGAGCAGTTCTTC. This sequence encodes CATSDPAGTSGGLSNEQFF.

In its sample, this clonotype was seen a few times. This chain links TRBV28 with TRBJ2-7; 13 bases are a match to TRBD2. With 7 bases clipped from V and 2 bases from J, the junction kept 8 bases outside the gene matches. The CDR3 spans 16 residues. Germline loops: CDR1 MDHEN, CDR2 SYDVKM. CDR3 region: CASTRTSGGRPYEQYV. For the CDR3, the DNA is TGTGCCAGCACTAGGACTAGCGGGGGCCGCCCCTACGAGCAGTACGTC.

This chain uses TRBV20-1 with TRBJ2-2; no clear D gene. Germline assignment: CDR1 DFQATT and CDR2 SNEGSKA (reference sequence). V was clipped by 0 bases and J by 0 bases, with 8 bases between them. The length of the CDR3 is 15 residues. In nucleotides, the CDR3 is TGCAGTGCTAGAGATTGGAAGGCGAACACCGGGGAGCTGTTTTTT. This encodes CSARDWKANTGELFF.

This sequence joins TRBV12-3 or TRBV12-4 and TRBJ2-5, with D perhaps TRBD2 (7 bases). The CDR3 extends over 15 amino acids. Deletions cut 7 bases from V and 2 bases from J, with 17 bases between. CDR3 in DNA: TGTGCCAGCACCGTAGGGGGGGTTAGGCAAGAGACCCAGTACTTC. Residues: CASTVGGVRQETQYF.

The chain has TRBV20-1 and TRBJ2-7, with 15 positions matching TRBD2. Germline lookup yields CDR1 DFQATT and CDR2 SNEGSKA (reference sequence). The CDR3 sequence is 15 residues long. V lost 5 bases to trimming and J lost 7 bases; unmatched junction nucleotides: 9. CDR3 DNA: TGCAGTGCTGGACTAGCGGGGGGGCAGCTGAGGGAGCAGTACGTC. It is translated as CSAGLAGGQLREQYV.

There are a few counts of this clonotype. This rearrangement joins TRBV3-1 to TRBJ1-2; D is undetermined. Looked up from germline, CDR1 is LGHDT and CDR2 is YNNKEL (reference sequence). V lost 0 bases, J lost 2 bases, and 13 bases lay in between. The CDR3 is made up of 16 amino acids. CDR3: CASSQERRPSNYGYTF. CDR3 DNA: TGTGCCAGCAGCCAAGAAAGGCGACCGTCGAACTATGGCTACACCTTC.

The V call is TRBV6-1, the J call TRBJ2-2, with D perhaps assigned TRBD1 or TRBD2 (5 bases each). V shed 11 bases and J shed 5 bases, with 21 bases lying between them. Looked up from germline, CDR1 is MNHNS and CDR2 is SASEGT. The CDR3 sequence is 15 residues long. The CDR3 is CAASSLVWGTGELFF. As DNA, the CDR3 is TGTGCCGCCTCGAGTCTCGTCTGGGGGACCGGGGAGCTGTTTTTT.

This clonotype was seen ten or more times. The chain employs TRBV5-1 and TRBJ2-2; 7 bases line up with TRBD1. The germline CDR1 and CDR2 sequences are SGHRS and YFSETQ. J gave up 2 bases and V 4 bases, and 5 bases lay outside the gene matches. This CDR3 comprises 15 residues. The CDR3 protein is CASSPDRANTGELFF. CDR3 coding DNA: TGCGCCAGCAGCCCCGACAGGGCCAACACCGGGGAGCTGTTTTTT. The full variable domain, its missing parts supplied by reference TRBV5-1 and TRBJ2-2, is KAGVTQTPRYLIKTRGQQVTLSCSPISGHRSVSWYQQTPGQGLQFLFEYFSETQRNKGNFPGRFSGRQFSNSRSEMNVSTLELGDSALYLCASSPDRANTGELFFGEGSRLTVL.